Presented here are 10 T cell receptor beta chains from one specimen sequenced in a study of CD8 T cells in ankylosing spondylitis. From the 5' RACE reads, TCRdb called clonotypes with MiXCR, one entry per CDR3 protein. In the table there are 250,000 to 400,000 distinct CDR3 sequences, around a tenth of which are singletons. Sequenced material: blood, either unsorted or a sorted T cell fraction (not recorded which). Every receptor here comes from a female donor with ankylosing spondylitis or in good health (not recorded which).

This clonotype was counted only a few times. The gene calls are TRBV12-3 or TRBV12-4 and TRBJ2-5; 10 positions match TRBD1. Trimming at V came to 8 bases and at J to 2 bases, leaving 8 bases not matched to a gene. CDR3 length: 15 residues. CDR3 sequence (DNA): TGTGCCAGCGCCCACTCGGGACAGGGGCAAGAGACCCAGTACTTC. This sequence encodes CASAHSGQGQETQYF.

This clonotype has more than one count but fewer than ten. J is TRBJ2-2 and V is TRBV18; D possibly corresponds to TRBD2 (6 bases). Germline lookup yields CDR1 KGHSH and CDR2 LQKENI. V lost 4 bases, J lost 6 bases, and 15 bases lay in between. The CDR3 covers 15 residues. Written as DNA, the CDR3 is TGTGCCAGCTCACGGGACTCCCAGGGCGCCGGGGAGCTGTTTTTT. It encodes CASSRDSQGAGELFF.

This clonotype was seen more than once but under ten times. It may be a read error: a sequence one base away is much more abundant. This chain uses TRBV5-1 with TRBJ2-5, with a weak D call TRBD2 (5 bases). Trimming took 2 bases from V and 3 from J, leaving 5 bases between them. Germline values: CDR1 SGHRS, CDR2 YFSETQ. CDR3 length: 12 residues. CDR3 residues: CASSFSEETQYF. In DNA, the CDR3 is TGCGCCAGCAGCTTTAGCGAAGAGACCCAGTACTTC.

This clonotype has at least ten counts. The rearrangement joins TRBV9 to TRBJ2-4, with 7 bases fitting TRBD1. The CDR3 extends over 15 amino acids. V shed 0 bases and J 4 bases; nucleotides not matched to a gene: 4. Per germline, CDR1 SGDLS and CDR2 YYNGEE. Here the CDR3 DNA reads TGTGCCAGCAGCGTAGCGGGACAGCCTAAAAACATTCAGTACTTC. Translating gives CASSVAGQPKNIQYF.

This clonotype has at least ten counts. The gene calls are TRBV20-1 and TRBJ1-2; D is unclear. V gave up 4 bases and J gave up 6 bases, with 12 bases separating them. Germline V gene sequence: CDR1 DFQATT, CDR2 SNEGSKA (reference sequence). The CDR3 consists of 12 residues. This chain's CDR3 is CSAISRGDGYTF. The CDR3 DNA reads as TGCAGTGCTATAAGCCGGGGAGATGGCTACACCTTC.

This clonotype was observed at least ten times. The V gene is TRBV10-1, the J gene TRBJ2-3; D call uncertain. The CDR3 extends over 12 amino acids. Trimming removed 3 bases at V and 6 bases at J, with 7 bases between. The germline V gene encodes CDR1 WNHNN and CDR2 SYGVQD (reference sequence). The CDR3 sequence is CASSDRSDTQYF. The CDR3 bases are TGCGCCAGCAGTGATCGGTCGGATACGCAGTATTTT.

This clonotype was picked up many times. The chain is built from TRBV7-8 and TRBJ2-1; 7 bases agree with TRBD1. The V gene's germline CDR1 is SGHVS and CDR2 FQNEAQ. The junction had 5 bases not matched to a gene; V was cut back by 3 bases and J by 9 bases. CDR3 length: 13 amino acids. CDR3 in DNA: TGTGCCAGCAGCTTCCAGGGGGAAGGTGAGCAGTTCTTC. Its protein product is CASSFQGEGEQFF.

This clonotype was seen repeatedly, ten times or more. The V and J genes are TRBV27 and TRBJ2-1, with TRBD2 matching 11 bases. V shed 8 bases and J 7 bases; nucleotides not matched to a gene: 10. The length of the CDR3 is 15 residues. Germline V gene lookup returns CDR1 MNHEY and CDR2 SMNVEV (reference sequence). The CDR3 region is CASGLAGGPMNEQFF. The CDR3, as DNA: TGTGCCAGCGGCTTAGCGGGAGGGCCGATGAATGAGCAGTTCTTC.

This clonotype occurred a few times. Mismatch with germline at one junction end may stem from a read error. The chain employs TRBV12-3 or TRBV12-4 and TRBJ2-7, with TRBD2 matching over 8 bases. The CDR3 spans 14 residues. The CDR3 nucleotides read TGTGCCAGCAGTCTGGGACTAGACTCCTCCGAGCAGTACTTC. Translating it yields CASSLGLDSSEQYF.

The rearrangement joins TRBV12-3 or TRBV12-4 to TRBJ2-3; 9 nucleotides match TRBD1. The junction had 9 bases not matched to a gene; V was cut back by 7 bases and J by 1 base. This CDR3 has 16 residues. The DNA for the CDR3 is TGTGCCAGCAAAGTGGACAGGGGACTTGGCACAGATACGCAGTATTTT. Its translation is CASKVDRGLGTDTQYF.